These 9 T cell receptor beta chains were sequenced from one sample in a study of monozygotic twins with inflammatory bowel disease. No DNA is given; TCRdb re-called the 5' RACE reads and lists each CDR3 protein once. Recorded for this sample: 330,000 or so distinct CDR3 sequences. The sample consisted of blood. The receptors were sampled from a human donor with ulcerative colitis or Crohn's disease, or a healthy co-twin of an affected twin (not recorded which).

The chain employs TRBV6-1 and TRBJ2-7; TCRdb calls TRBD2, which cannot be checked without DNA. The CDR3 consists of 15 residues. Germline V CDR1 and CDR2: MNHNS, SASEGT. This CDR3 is CASSEKGGSSYEQYF.

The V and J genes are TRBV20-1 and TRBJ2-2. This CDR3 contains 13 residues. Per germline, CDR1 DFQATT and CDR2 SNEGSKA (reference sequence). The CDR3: CSARDSRTGELFF.

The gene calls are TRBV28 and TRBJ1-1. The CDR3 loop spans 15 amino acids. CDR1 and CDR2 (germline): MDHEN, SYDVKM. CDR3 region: CASTLTQAANTEAFF.

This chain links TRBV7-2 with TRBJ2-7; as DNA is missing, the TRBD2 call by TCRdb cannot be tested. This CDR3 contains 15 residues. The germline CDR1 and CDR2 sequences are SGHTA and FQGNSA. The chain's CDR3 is CASSLVAGNGYEQYF.

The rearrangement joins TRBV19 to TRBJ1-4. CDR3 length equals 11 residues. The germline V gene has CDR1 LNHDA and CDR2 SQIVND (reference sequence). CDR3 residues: CASVLREKLFF.

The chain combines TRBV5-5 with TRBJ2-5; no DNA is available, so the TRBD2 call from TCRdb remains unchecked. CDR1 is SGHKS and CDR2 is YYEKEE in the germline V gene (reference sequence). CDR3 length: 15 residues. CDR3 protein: CASSRTHAGGETQYF.

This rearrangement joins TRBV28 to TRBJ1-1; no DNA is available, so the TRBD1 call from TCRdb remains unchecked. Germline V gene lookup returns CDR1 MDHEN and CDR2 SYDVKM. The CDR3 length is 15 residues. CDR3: CASRWGGFGGSEAFF.

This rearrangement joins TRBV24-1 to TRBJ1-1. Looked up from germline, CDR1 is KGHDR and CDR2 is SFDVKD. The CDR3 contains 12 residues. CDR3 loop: CATKGVGTEAFF.

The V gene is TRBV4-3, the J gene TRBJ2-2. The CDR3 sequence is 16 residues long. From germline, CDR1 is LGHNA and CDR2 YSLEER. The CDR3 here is CASSQEGPTNTGELFF.